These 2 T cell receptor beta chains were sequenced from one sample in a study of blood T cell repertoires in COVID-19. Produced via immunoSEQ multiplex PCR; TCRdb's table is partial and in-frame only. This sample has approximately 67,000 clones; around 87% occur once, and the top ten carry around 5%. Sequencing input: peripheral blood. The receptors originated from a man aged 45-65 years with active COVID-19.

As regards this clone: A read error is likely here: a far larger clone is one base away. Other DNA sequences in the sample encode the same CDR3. CDR3 amino acids: CASSLDRGNTEAFF. The DNA of the CDR3 is TGTGCCAGCAGCTTGGACAGGGGGAACACTGAAGCTTTCTTT. The chain uses TRBV5-4 and TRBJ1-1; 7 bases are shared with TRBD1. CDR1 SGHNT and CDR2 YYREEE come from the germline V gene (reference sequence). The junction had 0 bases not matched to a gene; V was cut back by 0 bases and J by 1 base. This CDR3 has 14 amino acids.

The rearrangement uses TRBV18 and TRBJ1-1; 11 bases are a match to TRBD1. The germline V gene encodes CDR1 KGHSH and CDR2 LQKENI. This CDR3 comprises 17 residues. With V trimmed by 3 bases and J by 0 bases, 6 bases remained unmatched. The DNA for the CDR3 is TGTGCCAGCTCACCTTCCCGGGACAGGGGGTTGAACACTGAAGCTTTCTTT. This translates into CASSPSRDRGLNTEAFF.